What follows are 25 T cell receptor beta chains derived from one specimen sequenced in a study of T-cell reconstitution after alpha-beta-depleted transplantation in children. For TCRbeta, the library was prepared with unique molecular identifiers. TCRdb independently ran MiXCR on the PCR reads; one entry per CDR3 protein. The sample shows around 600,000 distinct CDR3 sequences, roughly 17% of them seen only once. The sample was PBMCs from the stem cell graft donor, taken from the stem cell graft. These receptor sequences come from a human donor who donated a stem cell graft to a child with acute myeloid leukemia.

The chain has TRBV9 and TRBJ2-1; 10 bases map to TRBD2. CDR3 length: 14 residues. In germline, CDR1 is SGDLS, CDR2 YYNGEE. With 3 bases clipped from V and 8 bases from J, the junction kept 5 bases outside the gene matches. CDR3: CASSGSGGGDEQFF. In nucleotides, the CDR3 is TGTGCCAGCAGCGGAAGCGGGGGGGGAGATGAGCAGTTCTTC.

Ten or more counts support this clonotype. V is TRBV20-1 and J is TRBJ2-1, with TRBD2 identical over 8 bases. CDR1 DFQATT and CDR2 SNEGSKA come from the germline V gene (reference sequence). The CDR3 extends over 13 amino acids. V dropped 4 bases and J dropped 10; count of bases not matched to a gene: 9. DNA for the CDR3: TGCAGTGCTATGGGCCCGGGGGGGCGCGAGCAGTTCTTC. This codes for CSAMGPGGREQFF.

This clonotype occurred many times. V is TRBV10-3 and J is TRBJ1-2; 8 bases are a match to TRBD1. CDR3 size: 15 residues. Trimming removed 4 bases from V and 3 bases from J; junction bases left unmatched: 7. Germline loops: CDR1 ENHRY, CDR2 SYGVKD. The CDR3 loop is CAISALGQEDYGYTF. In DNA form, the CDR3 reads TGTGCCATCAGTGCCCTGGGACAGGAGGACTATGGCTACACCTTC.

The J gene is TRBJ2-3, the V gene TRBV12-5; 8 positions agree with TRBD1. CDR3 size: 15 residues. The germline gives CDR1 LGHNT, CDR2 FRNRAP. V shed 2 bases, J shed 10 bases, and the junction held 11 bases outside the gene matches. The CDR3 coding sequence is TGTGCTAGTGGTTTGCCAACCCGGACAGGGAGACCGCAGTATTTT. It encodes CASGLPTRTGRPQYF.

This clonotype was picked up many times. The chain links TRBV12-3 or TRBV12-4 to TRBJ1-5; 7 bases fit TRBD1. V gave up 7 bases and J gave up 4 bases; unmatched junction bases: 4. The CDR3 runs 13 residues. The CDR3 reads CASTWDSNQPQHF. The CDR3 DNA reads TGTGCCAGCACCTGGGACAGTAATCAGCCCCAGCATTTT.

This clonotype was seen many times. J is TRBJ1-1 and V is TRBV4-3; TRBD1 matches at 11 bases. Germline CDR1 and CDR2: LGHNA and YSLEER. V lost 3 bases and J lost 0; bases outside the gene matches: 3. The CDR3 runs 16 residues. CDR3 amino acids: CASSHGTGGMNTEAFF. The CDR3 coding sequence is TGCGCCAGCAGCCATGGGACAGGGGGTATGAACACTGAAGCTTTCTTT.

This clonotype was picked up many times. The J gene is TRBJ2-5, the V gene TRBV20-1, with 7 bases aligning to TRBD2. The CDR3 loop spans 12 amino acids. V dropped 3 bases and J dropped 5; count of bases not matched to a gene: 3. Germline V gene sequence: CDR1 DFQATT, CDR2 SNEGSKA (reference sequence). The CDR3 here is CSASREGETQYF. DNA for the CDR3: TGCAGTGCTAGCAGGGAGGGGGAGACCCAGTACTTC.

This clonotype was picked up a small number of times. The J gene is TRBJ2-3, the V gene TRBV20-1; D is perhaps TRBD1 (5 bases). Per the germline V gene, CDR1 is DFQATT and CDR2 is SNEGSKA (reference sequence). The CDR3 extends over 12 amino acids. V was shortened by 5 bases and J by 6 bases, with 12 bases between the two germline ends. The chain's CDR3 is CSALTRADTQYF. The DNA for the CDR3 is TGCAGTGCTCTCACCAGGGCCGATACGCAGTATTTT.

This clonotype has at least ten counts. CDR3 loop: CASSEQAVQYF. The CDR3 nucleotides are TGTGCCAGCAGTGAACAGGCGGTTCAGTACTTC. This chain uses TRBV25-1 with TRBJ2-5, with D unresolved. V lost 2 bases and J 11 bases, leaving 9 bases between the germline ends. Germline lookup yields CDR1 MGHDK and CDR2 SYGVNS. The CDR3 is 11 amino acids.

At least ten counts were recorded for this clonotype. The chain links TRBV20-1 to TRBJ1-2, with D possibly TRBD1 on 6 matching bases. V lost 6 bases to trimming and J lost 2 bases, with 13 bases between them. The CDR3 is 13 amino acids. The germline V gene encodes CDR1 DFQATT and CDR2 SNEGSKA (reference sequence). The CDR3 nucleotides are TGCAGTGCCTCGGGCGGGGGCAACTATGGCTACACCTTC. Its translation: CSASGGGNYGYTF.

The chain carries TRBV12-3 or TRBV12-4 and TRBJ2-7; D is unresolved. The ends were cut back, 1 base at V and 2 bases at J, with 9 bases in the middle. This CDR3 contains 14 residues. In DNA form, the CDR3 reads TGTGCCAGCAGTTTAGGTTCGGGTCCCTACGAGCAGTACTTC. Protein sequence: CASSLGSGPYEQYF.

This clonotype was counted at least ten times. The rearrangement uses TRBV12-3 or TRBV12-4 and TRBJ2-5, with TRBD2 as a possible D gene (5 bases). This CDR3 spans 16 amino acids. The V and J ends lost 3 bases and 4 bases respectively, with 18 bases between them. CDR3 coding DNA: TGTGCCAGCAGTTTGGTTGAGGGCTTGTTCGGAGAGACCCAGTACTTC. Amino acids: CASSLVEGLFGETQYF.

There are many counts of this clonotype. The J gene is TRBJ2-1, the V gene TRBV20-1, with 12 bases that match TRBD2. Germline CDR1 and CDR2: DFQATT and SNEGSKA (reference sequence). This CDR3 is 16 amino acids long. With V trimmed by 0 bases and J by 2 bases, 2 bases remained unmatched. The CDR3 DNA is TGCAGTGCTAGAGATACTAGCGGGGGGACCTACAATGAGCAGTTCTTC. It encodes CSARDTSGGTYNEQFF.

Only a few counts were recorded for this clonotype. This chain connects TRBV7-2 to TRBJ2-7, with a weak D call TRBD1 (6 bases). V lost 1 base, J lost 6 bases, and 13 bases lay in between. Germline V gene data show CDR1 as SGHTA and CDR2 as FQGNSA. This CDR3 contains 14 residues. The CDR3 DNA is TGTGCCAGCAGCTTAGAGGGGGTTTTTGGCGAGCAGTACTTC. Residues: CASSLEGVFGEQYF.

The chain carries TRBV6-1 and TRBJ2-1, with TRBD1 matching over 7 bases. CDR3 size: 17 residues. Germline lookup yields CDR1 MNHNS and CDR2 SASEGT. The trim removed 7 bases at V and 1 base at J, leaving 13 bases unmatched. The CDR3 loop reads CASTAPNRGISYNEQFF. CDR3 DNA sequence: TGTGCCAGCACCGCCCCTAACAGGGGAATATCCTACAATGAGCAGTTCTTC.

The table lists this clonotype with many counts. The chain uses TRBV6-1 and TRBJ1-2, with D unresolved. Germline-derived CDR1 and CDR2 are MNHNS and SASEGT. The length of the CDR3 is 14 residues. Trimming took off 8 bases at V and 6 bases at J, with 19 bases between the two ends. CDR3 nucleotide sequence: TGTGCCAGCCGACCCTTGGACGTAGTTGATGGCTACACCTTC. This sequence encodes CASRPLDVVDGYTF.

The chain joins TRBV21-1 to TRBJ2-2; the D call of TRBD1 is as the table states it, not checked on the DNA. TRBV21-1 has pseudogene status. CDR3 length: 17 amino acids. DNA of the CDR3: TGTGCCAGCAGCAAAGGGGACAGCAAGCGGGTAGGCGGGGAGCTGTTTTTT. Protein sequence: CASSKGDSKRVGGELFF.

In this sample, this clonotype turned up a few times. This rearrangement joins TRBV20-1 to TRBJ1-4; no clear D. V lost 4 bases, J lost 3 bases, and 15 bases lay in between. Germline V gene lookup returns CDR1 DFQATT and CDR2 SNEGSKA (reference sequence). The CDR3 spans 15 residues. CDR3: CSATPPTTPNEKLFF. DNA of the CDR3: TGCAGTGCTACCCCCCCGACAACGCCTAATGAAAAACTGTTTTTT.

V and J are TRBV6-5 and TRBJ2-1; maybe TRBD1 (5 bases). In germline, CDR1 is MNHEY, CDR2 SVGAGI. This CDR3 region has 14 residues. Trimming left V 4 bases short and J 6 bases short, with 13 bases between. The DNA of the CDR3 is TGTGCCAGCAGTTCCGGCGCTAGGGGCAATGAGCAGTTCTTC. Protein product: CASSSGARGNEQFF.

This clonotype was seen many times. The chain carries TRBV12-3 or TRBV12-4 and TRBJ2-3; maybe TRBD1 (6 bases). V lost 3 bases, J lost 0 bases, and 10 bases lay in between. CDR3 size: 15 residues. The CDR3 sequence is CASSFRTASTDTQYF. The CDR3 DNA reads TGTGCCAGCAGTTTCCGGACAGCGAGCACAGATACGCAGTATTTT.

This clonotype was observed many times. The rearrangement joins TRBV20-1 to TRBJ1-6, with 8 nucleotides matching TRBD1. In germline, CDR1 is DFQATT, CDR2 SNEGSKA (reference sequence). After removal of 6 bases from V and 8 bases from J, the junction contained 12 bases not matched to a gene. CDR3 length equals 15 residues. The CDR3 nucleotides are TGCAGTGCGCGTAAGGCCGGACAGGGCGATTCACCCCTCCACTTT. Amino acids: CSARKAGQGDSPLHF.

The chain couples TRBV7-2 to TRBJ2-7; unclear D gene. The ends were cut back, 8 bases at V and 0 bases at J, with 5 bases in the middle. CDR3 length: 11 residues. Germline-derived CDR1 and CDR2 are SGHTA and FQGNSA. CDR3 region: CASAYSYEQYF. CDR3 nucleotide sequence: TGTGCCAGCGCGTACTCCTACGAGCAGTACTTC.

The J gene is TRBJ2-7, the V gene TRBV4-2; 8 bases fit TRBD1. V gave up 4 bases and J gave up 2 bases; unmatched junction bases: 1. Germline V lookup: CDR1 LGHNA, CDR2 YNFKEQ. This CDR3 has 13 amino acids. CDR3 residues: CASSPRGPYEQYV. CDR3 nucleotide sequence: TGTGCCAGCAGCCCCAGGGGGCCCTACGAGCAGTACGTC.

This clonotype showed up many times. The chain has TRBV7-2 and TRBJ2-5, with D possibly being TRBD1 or TRBD2 (5 bases each). V was clipped by 6 bases and J by 1 base, with 18 bases between them. Germline V gene lookup returns CDR1 SGHTA and CDR2 FQGNSA. There are 16 residues in the CDR3. The DNA of the CDR3 is TGTGCCAGCAGTCGAGGGGCGACGGGAATCCAAGAGACCCAGTACTTC. It translates to CASSRGATGIQETQYF.

This clonotype showed up many times. The chain joins TRBV6-1 to TRBJ1-3; D gene ambiguous. The V gene lost 4 bases and the J gene lost 0 bases, with 10 bases spanning the gap. The CDR3 is 15 amino acids. CDR1 and CDR2 (germline): MNHNS, SASEGT. CDR3 region: CASSGLVSSGNTIYF. The CDR3 DNA reads as TGTGCCAGCAGTGGACTGGTCAGCTCTGGAAACACCATATATTTT.